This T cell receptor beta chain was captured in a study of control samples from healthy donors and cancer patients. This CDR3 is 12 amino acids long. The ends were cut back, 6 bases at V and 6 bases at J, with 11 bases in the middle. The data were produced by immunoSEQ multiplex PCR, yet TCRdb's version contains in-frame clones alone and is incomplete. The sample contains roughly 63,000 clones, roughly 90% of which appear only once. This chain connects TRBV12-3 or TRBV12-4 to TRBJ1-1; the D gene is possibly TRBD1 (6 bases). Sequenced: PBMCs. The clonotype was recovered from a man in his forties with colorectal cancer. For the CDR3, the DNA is TGTGCCAGCAGCCTTGCAGGGGCTGAAGCTTTCTTT. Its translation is CASSLAGAEAFF.